The 14 T cell receptor beta chains in this list originate from one sample, sequenced in a study of spatial heterogeneity in lung cancer. TCRdb reprocessed the 5' RACE reads via MiXCR and lists one record per CDR3 protein. The sample contains about 86,000 distinct CDR3 sequences, roughly an eighth of which appear only once. Time point meaning: sample taken at primary tumor resection. Whole RNA came from tumor, nontumor lung or frozen PBMC and was sequenced without being sorted. Sequencing was performed on PBMCs, taken at surgery. These receptors all come from a male donor with early-stage non-small cell lung cancer.

This clonotype came up many times. The chain links TRBV29-1 to TRBJ2-1, with D hard to call. Germline assignment: CDR1 SQVTM and CDR2 ANQGSEA. V lost 1 base and J 2 bases, leaving 6 bases between the germline ends. The CDR3 spans 13 residues. CDR3 loop: CSVEGLAYNEQFF. The CDR3 DNA sequence: TGCAGCGTTGAAGGATTGGCCTACAATGAGCAGTTCTTC.

In this sample, this clonotype turned up a few times. The rearrangement links TRBV11-2 to TRBJ2-1; weak D call: TRBD2 (6 bases). The CDR3 covers 16 residues. Trimming removed 5 bases from V and 7 bases from J, with 21 bases in between. Germline CDR1 SGHAT, CDR2 FQNNGV. The CDR3: CASSAPGAGSWNEQFF. Here the CDR3 DNA reads TGTGCCAGCAGCGCCCCCGGCGCGGGAAGTTGGAATGAGCAGTTCTTC. Using reference TRBV11-2 and TRBJ2-1 for the parts outside the CDR3, the full variable domain is EAGVAQSPRYKIIEKRQSVAFWCNPISGHATLYWYQQILGQGPKLLIQFQNNGVVDDSQLPKDRFSAERLKGVDSTLKIQPAKLEDSAVYLCASSAPGAGSWNEQFFGPGTRLTVL.

This clonotype was seen ten or more times. The V and J genes are TRBV11-2 and TRBJ1-2; weak D call: TRBD1 (6 bases). This CDR3 is 14 amino acids long. Germline-derived CDR1 and CDR2 are SGHAT and FQNNGV. V gave up 5 bases and J gave up 8 bases, with 18 bases separating them. The CDR3 nucleotides are TGTGCCAGCAGCGCCAGGGGAGTATCGAGCGGCTACACCTTC. Translating gives CASSARGVSSGYTF.

This clonotype has a single count. Since a much larger clone is just one base distant, this may be a read error. The chain combines TRBV29-1 with TRBJ1-4; a weak D match, TRBD1 (5 bases). Looked up from germline, CDR1 is SQVTM and CDR2 is ANQGSEA. The CDR3 spans 14 residues. CDR3 DNA sequence: TGCAGCGTTTCACCGGGGACCTCTAATGGAAAACTGTTTTTT. Amino acid sequence: CSVSPGTSNGKLFF.

This chain connects TRBV5-6 to TRBJ1-4; TRBD1 aligns across 8 bases. The CDR3 length is 17 residues. The V gene end was trimmed by 4 bases and the J gene end by 0 bases; junction bases not matched to a gene: 8. The germline V gene encodes CDR1 SGHDT and CDR2 YYEEEE. The CDR3 loop is CASSPGQVSATNEKLFF. Here the CDR3 DNA reads TGTGCCAGCAGCCCGGGACAGGTCTCCGCAACTAATGAAAAACTGTTTTTT.

There are a few counts of this clonotype. The chain couples TRBV19 to TRBJ2-3; D remains ambiguous. In germline, CDR1 is LNHDA, CDR2 SQIVND (reference sequence). The CDR3 sequence is 16 residues long. Deletions cut 5 bases from V and 0 bases from J, with 15 bases between. This chain's CDR3 is CASSRANPHSTDTQYF. CDR3 nucleotide sequence: TGTGCCAGTAGTCGGGCTAACCCTCATAGCACAGATACGCAGTATTTT.

This rearrangement joins TRBV29-1 to TRBJ1-1, with D possibly matching TRBD1 (6 bases). Deletions cut 4 bases from V and 0 bases from J, with 12 bases between. This CDR3 has 14 amino acids. The germline CDR1 and CDR2 sequences are SQVTM and ANQGSEA. CDR3 coding DNA: TGCAGCGTTGGGACGGACAGCCTGAACACTGAAGCTTTCTTT. Translating gives CSVGTDSLNTEAFF.

This clonotype was recorded a few times. The chain uses TRBV28 and TRBJ2-7, with 7 bases lining up with TRBD2. Trimming cost V 4 bases and J 5 bases; bases outside gene matches: 8. This CDR3 spans 14 amino acids. Germline CDR1 reads MDHEN; CDR2 reads SYDVKM. This CDR3 reads CASSSTELADEQYF. CDR3 sequence (DNA): TGTGCCAGCAGTTCCACGGAGCTAGCGGACGAGCAGTACTTC.

This clonotype was recorded many times. The CDR3 loop reads CASSEYETSGSDTQYF. Here the CDR3 DNA reads TGTGCCAGCAGTGAATATGAGACTAGCGGATCAGATACGCAGTATTTT. The rearrangement links TRBV25-1 to TRBJ2-3; 9 nucleotides align to TRBD2. The germline CDR1 and CDR2 sequences are MGHDK and SYGVNS. The trim removed 0 bases at V and 4 bases at J, leaving 5 bases unmatched. CDR3 length: 16 amino acids.

This clonotype occurred a few times. This rearrangement joins TRBV3-1 to TRBJ2-3; no reliable D call. The CDR3 loop spans 14 amino acids. The germline V gene has CDR1 LGHDT and CDR2 YNNKEL (reference sequence). Deletions cut 1 base from V and 4 bases from J, with 9 bases between. This CDR3 is CASSQADWADTQYF. CDR3 nucleotide sequence: TGTGCCAGCAGCCAAGCCGACTGGGCAGATACGCAGTATTTT.

This clonotype was detected only a few times. This chain uses TRBV29-1 with TRBJ2-5; 8 bases line up with TRBD2. There are 14 residues in the CDR3. Germline V gene sequence: CDR1 SQVTM, CDR2 ANQGSEA. V lost 6 bases, J lost 5 bases, and 11 bases stayed unmatched. CDR3 in amino acids: CSVGGGRAGETQYF. Here the CDR3 DNA reads TGCAGCGTCGGCGGGGGGAGGGCCGGGGAGACCCAGTACTTC.

This rearrangement joins TRBV5-1 to TRBJ2-3; D may correspond to TRBD1 or TRBD2 (5 bases each). Germline V gene sequence: CDR1 SGHRS, CDR2 YFSETQ. This CDR3 has 16 amino acids. Between the trimmed V and J ends, which lost 3 bases and 8 bases, there was a span of 22 bases. The CDR3 DNA reads TGCGCCAGCAGCTCCATGGGGGTTTCGGAGGCTGTTACGCAGTATTTT. Translation: CASSSMGVSEAVTQYF. The full variable domain, completed using reference TRBV5-1 and TRBJ2-3, is KAGVTQTPRYLIKTRGQQVTLSCSPISGHRSVSWYQQTPGQGLQFLFEYFSETQRNKGNFPGRFSGRQFSNSRSEMNVSTLELGDSALYLCASSSMGVSEAVTQYFGPGTRLTVL.

The rearrangement links TRBV7-9 to TRBJ2-3; TRBD2 matches at 9 bases. Per germline, CDR1 SEHNR and CDR2 FQNEAQ (reference sequence). Trimming at V came to 5 bases and at J to 2 bases, leaving 14 bases not matched to a gene. The CDR3 has 18 residues. CDR3 in amino acids: CASSRLTSLAGSTDTQYF. In DNA, the CDR3 is TGTGCCAGCAGCCGTCTCACCTCACTAGCGGGTTCCACAGATACGCAGTATTTT.

This clonotype was seen a handful of times. Here the CDR3 DNA reads TGTGCCAGCAGTTTACGGCAGGGAAACACCATATATTTT. Translating it yields CASSLRQGNTIYF. The chain couples TRBV27 to TRBJ1-3; no reliable D call. Trimming stripped 2 bases from V and 4 bases from J, with 6 bases between. This CDR3 is built from 13 residues. Per the germline V gene, CDR1 is MNHEY and CDR2 is SMNVEV (reference sequence).